This passage covers 20 T cell receptor beta chains from one sample sequenced in a study of blood T cell repertoires in COVID-19. Data came from immunoSEQ multiplex PCR; TCRdb stores just in-frame clones and leaves some out. Found here are around 160,000 clones, approximately 91% of them singletons; the top ten hold about 2.5%. The sequenced material came from peripheral blood. The receptors were sampled from a young man with acute or convalescent COVID-19.

This clone occurred a few times. The chain couples TRBV28 to TRBJ1-2, with D uncertain. V was trimmed by 2 bases and J by 5 bases, leaving 9 bases between them. Germline-derived CDR1 and CDR2 are MDHEN and SYDVKM. The CDR3 consists of 13 residues. The CDR3 spells CASSLSRYYGYTF. For the CDR3, the DNA is TGTGCCAGCAGTTTAAGCCGGTATTATGGCTACACCTTC.

The CDR3 bases are TGTGCCGTTCTAGCGGGGAGCACAGATACGCAGTATTTT. This encodes CAVLAGSTDTQYF. J is TRBJ2-3 and V is TRBV11-2, with TRBD2 matching 9 bases. This CDR3 comprises 13 residues. V lost 11 bases, J lost 0 bases, and 3 bases stayed unmatched. Germline V lookup: CDR1 SGHAT, CDR2 FQNNGV.

The chain has TRBV21-1 and TRBJ2-7; the table's D gene call, TRBD1, was not cross checked with the DNA. TRBV21-1 counts as a pseudogene. CDR3 size: 15 residues. CDR3 bases: TGTGCCAGCAGCAAAGGGCGGCAGGGGCCATACGAGCAGTACTTC. It codes for CASSKGRQGPYEQYF.

This rearrangement joins TRBV11-3 to TRBJ2-1; 10 nucleotides agree with TRBD1. The CDR3 loop spans 14 amino acids. Per the germline V gene, CDR1 is SGHNT and CDR2 is YENEEA. Losses at the gene ends were 6 bases for V and 9 bases for J; bases not matched to a gene: 8. This CDR3 is CASRPGQGIGEQFF. The CDR3 coding sequence is TGTGCCAGCAGGCCGGGACAGGGGATAGGTGAGCAGTTCTTC.

The chain combines TRBV27 with TRBJ1-4; D uncertain. From germline, CDR1 is MNHEY and CDR2 SMNVEV (reference sequence). V lost 2 bases and J lost 2, with 9 bases in between. The CDR3 length is 15 residues. CDR3 protein: CASSLGSGTNEKLFF. The CDR3 DNA is TGTGCCAGCAGTTTAGGGTCGGGGACTAATGAAAAACTGTTTTTT.

The CDR3 nucleotides read TGTGCCAGCCGCTCAGGGATAGGGAATCAGCCCCAGCATTTT. Translation: CASRSGIGNQPQHF. The chain uses TRBV6-5 and TRBJ1-5, with D possibly TRBD1 on 5 matching bases. Germline V gene data show CDR1 as MNHEY and CDR2 as SVGAGI. The length of the CDR3 is 14 residues. V was clipped by 8 bases and J by 4 bases, with 15 bases between them.

V gene TRBV19 combines with J gene TRBJ2-7, with TRBD2 as a possible D gene (6 bases). V lost 3 bases and J lost 2, with 11 bases in between. Per the germline V gene, CDR1 is LNHDA and CDR2 is SQIVND (reference sequence). This CDR3 has 14 amino acids. CDR3 amino acids: CASSMLRGPYEQYF. CDR3 coding DNA: TGTGCCAGTAGTATGTTGCGGGGACCCTACGAGCAGTACTTC.

This chain connects TRBV19 to TRBJ2-6; D ambiguous. The V gene lost 3 bases and the J gene lost 0 bases, with 9 bases spanning the gap. The CDR3 spans 16 residues. Germline lookup yields CDR1 LNHDA and CDR2 SQIVND (reference sequence). This CDR3 is CASSIPGNSGANVLTF. The CDR3 nucleotides read TGTGCCAGTAGTATTCCAGGTAACTCTGGGGCCAACGTCCTGACTTTC.

The chain carries TRBV14 and TRBJ2-3, with TRBD2 identical over 8 bases. Germline V gives CDR1 SGHDN, CDR2 FVKESK. After removal of 3 bases from V and 2 bases from J, the junction contained 10 bases not matched to a gene. CDR3 length: 17 residues. The CDR3, as DNA: TGTGCCAGCAGCCATGCGGGGGGCCCTCGGACCACAGATACGCAGTATTTT. As protein: CASSHAGGPRTTDTQYF.

The chain employs TRBV19 and TRBJ1-5; 10 nucleotides align to TRBD1. The trim removed 3 bases at V and 0 bases at J, leaving 23 bases unmatched. Germline assignment: CDR1 LNHDA and CDR2 SQIVND (reference sequence). CDR3 length equals 23 residues. For the CDR3, the DNA is TGTGCCAGTAGTATGCGAGGGAGTGTTTGGGGACAGGGGAAAGGGTATAGCAATCAGCCCCAGCATTTT. Translating it yields CASSMRGSVWGQGKGYSNQPQHF.

This clone was counted a single time. The CDR3 region is CASSLGQGYYGYTF. The CDR3 nucleotides are TGTGCCAGCAGTTTGGGACAGGGCTACTATGGCTACACCTTC. The rearrangement uses TRBV6-5 and TRBJ1-2, with TRBD1 matching over 9 bases. The CDR3 is made up of 14 amino acids. Per the germline V gene, CDR1 is MNHEY and CDR2 is SVGAGI. V shed 4 bases and J 3 bases; nucleotides not matched to a gene: 3.

The chain has TRBV6-2 or TRBV6-3 and TRBJ2-1; a possible D gene is TRBD2 (5 bases). The V gene's germline CDR1 is MNHEY and CDR2 SVGEGT. The CDR3 spans 15 residues. Trimming removed 6 bases at V and 6 bases at J, with 18 bases between. CDR3 sequence: CASSSHGLGANEQFF. The CDR3 DNA follows: TGTGCCAGCAGCTCTCACGGACTCGGCGCCAATGAGCAGTTCTTC.

There are a few counts of this clone. The chain carries TRBV6-5 and TRBJ1-6; 7 bases agree with TRBD1. V lost 7 bases, J lost 10 bases, and 10 bases stayed unmatched. Germline CDR1 reads MNHEY; CDR2 reads SVGAGI. This CDR3 contains 14 residues. CDR3 loop: CASTQYRGRSPLHF. DNA for the CDR3: TGTGCCAGCACCCAATACAGGGGCCGCTCACCCCTCCACTTT.

The chain links TRBV12-3 or TRBV12-4 to TRBJ1-2; D perhaps matches TRBD1 (5 bases). V gave up 6 bases and J gave up 2 bases, with 10 bases separating them. CDR3 length: 13 amino acids. The CDR3 loop is CASSHGGNYGYTF. Here the CDR3 DNA reads TGTGCCAGCAGCCACGGGGGGAACTATGGCTACACCTTC.

The CDR3 sequence is CASSFAGPQGSYNSPLHF. The CDR3 DNA follows: TGTGCCAGCAGCTTTGCCGGCCCCCAGGGAAGCTATAATTCACCCCTCCACTTT. The rearrangement joins TRBV12-1 to TRBJ1-6; the table calls TRBD1, which could not be checked here. TRBV12-1 is listed as a pseudogene. The CDR3 totals 18 residues.

The chain carries TRBV4-1 and TRBJ1-4, with D maybe TRBD1 (5 bases). The CDR3 covers 16 residues. Germline V gene lookup returns CDR1 MGHRA and CDR2 YSYEKL. V was clipped by 0 bases and J by 8 bases, with 16 bases between them. DNA for the CDR3: TGCGCCAGCAGCCAAGATGTCTTGGGGCTGCAAGAAAAACTGTTTTTT. Encoded protein: CASSQDVLGLQEKLFF.

J is TRBJ2-3 and V is TRBV11-3; 9 bases fit TRBD1. With V trimmed by 4 bases and J by 0 bases, 2 bases remained unmatched. This CDR3 contains 15 residues. The germline gives CDR1 SGHNT, CDR2 YENEEA. The CDR3 sequence is CASSSGQGSTDTQYF. The CDR3 DNA reads as TGTGCCAGCAGCTCGGGACAGGGAAGCACAGATACGCAGTATTTT.

The gene calls are TRBV18 and TRBJ1-1; D not resolved. The V gene lost 3 bases and the J gene lost 6 bases, with 11 bases spanning the gap. The germline gives CDR1 KGHSH, CDR2 LQKENI. The CDR3 loop spans 13 amino acids. The CDR3 DNA reads TGTGCCAGCTCACCGAAGAGAGCGTCTGAAGCTTTCTTT. It translates to CASSPKRASEAFF.

The CDR3 sequence: CASSLQGAGTGELFF. The CDR3 bases are TGCGCCAGCAGCTTGCAGGGGGCGGGAACCGGGGAGCTGTTTTTT. This chain uses TRBV5-1 with TRBJ2-2; 8 nucleotides line up with TRBD1. Unmatched junction bases numbered 4, after V lost 1 base and J lost 5 bases. The CDR3 is made up of 15 amino acids. Germline CDR1 is SGHRS and CDR2 is YFSETQ.

V gene TRBV18 combines with J gene TRBJ2-1; weak D call: TRBD2 (5 bases). Germline CDR1 reads KGHSH; CDR2 reads LQKENI. V lost 0 bases and J lost 7, with 13 bases in between. The CDR3 covers 15 residues. The CDR3 region has the DNA TGTGCCAGCTCACCACCAGGGCTAGCTGAGAATGAGCAGTTCTTC. Its translation: CASSPPGLAENEQFF.